Given below is one T cell receptor beta chain in context. The ends lost 6 bases at V and 3 bases at J; junction bases unmatched: 6. The CDR3 runs 15 residues. Per the germline V gene, CDR1 is MNHEY and CDR2 is SMNVEV (reference sequence). The data belong to a study of blood T cell repertoires in COVID-19. This table comes from immunoSEQ multiplex PCR, and its TCRdb copy is limited to in-frame clones, with some not included. The sample records around 100,000 clones, 80% to 90% being singletons. The sequence came from a human donor in a cohort sampled during active COVID-19. This chain joins TRBV27 and TRBJ2-7, with 12 nucleotides matching TRBD1. Material for sequencing was peripheral blood. Here the CDR3 DNA reads TGTGCCAGCAGAGTGGGACAGGGGGCAATCTACGAGCAGTACTTC. It specifies CASRVGQGAIYEQYF.